This TCR beta chain was recovered during a study of cytomegalovirus exposure and HLA in healthy donors. PCR primers comprised 60 Vbeta and 13 Jbeta primers. Produced via immunoSEQ multiplex PCR; TCRdb's table is partial and in-frame only. Of about 150,000 clones in the sample, roughly 83% are singletons; the top ten hold about 4%. This clone appeared a single time. Its antigen remains unknown. Regarding the study as a whole: Other equally common chains were less clonally expanded than HLA-associated TCR beta chains, a later analysis showed. Data from an earlier analysis indicated that most TCR beta V segments were productive either about 90% or about 30% of the time.

Regarding donors, all were healthy bone marrow donors. V dropped 7 bases and J dropped 9 bases, with 15 bases sitting between them. Germline CDR1 and CDR2: SEHNR and FQNEAQ (reference sequence). The CDR3 is 13 amino acids. This chain connects TRBV7-9 to TRBJ2-2; a possible D gene is TRBD1 (6 bases). The material sequenced was PBMCs. The receptor comes from a human donor in good health. The CDR3 is CASIPGTSRELFF. CDR3 DNA: TGTGCCAGCATCCCCGGGACAAGCAGGGAGCTGTTTTTT.